The clone carrying this T cell receptor (beta chain) showed up just once. The antigen remains undetermined. This specimen comes from a study of shared clonotypes between healthy human individuals. Produced via immunoSEQ multiplex PCR; TCRdb's table is partial and in-frame only. The sample lists hundreds of thousands of clones, approximately 96% occurring once. V shed 4 bases and J shed 5 bases, with 15 bases lying between them. Germline CDR1 SGHNT, CDR2 YYREEE (reference sequence). The CDR3 covers 14 residues. Notes on the study in general: Only blood was sampled, and tissue TCR repertoires likely differ from blood ones. Sharing of clonotypes among donors was expected to vary with sequencing depth. Larger estimated richness was generally seen in naive subsets than in memory subsets. Although depth was large, rarefaction showed that sequencing of the sorted subsets was incomplete.

The naive CD8 population came from CD45RO-negative cells selected for CCR7, without terminally differentiated effector memory CD45RA+ cells. The rearrangement uses TRBV5-4 and TRBJ1-1; weak D call: TRBD1 (6 bases). The sequenced material came from naive CD8+ T cells sorted from blood. The clonotype originates from a woman aged 30 to 39 in good health. The CDR3 bases are TGTGCCAGCAGCCGGACCCGAGGGGGGACTGAAGCTTTCTTT. This gives the protein CASSRTRGGTEAFF.